This is a list of T cell receptor beta chains from one sample in a study of persistence of HIV-infected CD4 T cells. No antigen has been assigned to these receptors. TCRdb keeps only in-frame clones here, not all; method: immunoSEQ multiplex PCR. The table shows roughly 25,000 clones, with about 74% occurring only once. Material: CD4+ T cells sorted from PBMCs after roughly 20-hour stimulation, obtained from a patient who received antiretroviral therapy. The receptors here all came from an adult man with HIV who was CMV-seropositive. Both conserved end residues are part of each CDR3. Each record gives: D gene, V gene, clone size, J gene, CDR3 protein, CDR3 DNA. D genes are given only for firm matches. Part of the rows lack a size; the others show once, few, many or a class for expanded clones.

D gene: .; V gene: TRBV6-5; clone size: .; J gene: TRBJ2-7; CDR3 protein: CASRPRGTLSYEQYF; CDR3 DNA: TGTGCCAGCAGACCAAGGGGGACACTCTCCTACGAGCAGTACTTC
D gene: .; V gene: TRBV5-1; clone size: few; J gene: TRBJ2-1; CDR3 protein: CASSLYPSGASDEQFF; CDR3 DNA: TGCGCCAGCAGCTTGTATCCCTCCGGGGCCTCGGATGAGCAGTTCTTC
D gene: .; V gene: TRBV2; clone size: .; J gene: TRBJ1-1; CDR3 protein: CASMGGSDTEAFF; CDR3 DNA: TGTGCCAGCATGGGAGGGTCCGACACTGAAGCTTTCTTT
D gene: TRBD1; V gene: TRBV3-1/TRBV3-2; clone size: .; J gene: TRBJ1-5; CDR3 protein: CASSQDYVTGAGQPQHF; CDR3 DNA: TGTGCCAGCAGCCAAGATTATGTAACAGGGGCAGGTCAGCCCCAGCATTTT
D gene: .; V gene: TRBV4-1; clone size: .; J gene: TRBJ1-6; CDR3 protein: CASSHRSGSQGKGYNSPLHF; CDR3 DNA: TGCGCCAGCAGCCACCGTTCTGGCTCACAGGGAAAAGGGTATAATTCACCCCTCCACTTT
D gene: .; V gene: TRBV7-3; clone size: .; J gene: TRBJ2-2; CDR3 protein: CASSLTVQNTGELFF; CDR3 DNA: TGTGCCAGCAGCTTGACAGTACAGAACACCGGGGAGCTGTTTTTT
D gene: .; V gene: TRBV6-5; clone size: .; J gene: TRBJ2-7; CDR3 protein: CASNRDTYEQYF; CDR3 DNA: TGTGCCAGCAACCGAGACACTTACGAGCAGTACTTC
D gene: .; V gene: TRBV7-2; clone size: once; J gene: TRBJ2-3; CDR3 protein: CASSPQGLPPGTDTQYF; CDR3 DNA: TGTGCCAGCAGCCCTCAGGGACTGCCCCCCGGCACAGATACGCAGTATTTT
D gene: .; V gene: TRBV5-6; clone size: .; J gene: TRBJ1-2; CDR3 protein: CASSLAETGGTF; CDR3 DNA: TGTGCCAGCAGCTTGGCCGAGACCGGTGGCACCTTC
D gene: TRBD1; V gene: TRBV18; clone size: few; J gene: TRBJ2-7; CDR3 protein: CASSPGQGWEQYF; CDR3 DNA: TGTGCCAGCTCACCGGGACAGGGGTGGGAGCAGTACTTC